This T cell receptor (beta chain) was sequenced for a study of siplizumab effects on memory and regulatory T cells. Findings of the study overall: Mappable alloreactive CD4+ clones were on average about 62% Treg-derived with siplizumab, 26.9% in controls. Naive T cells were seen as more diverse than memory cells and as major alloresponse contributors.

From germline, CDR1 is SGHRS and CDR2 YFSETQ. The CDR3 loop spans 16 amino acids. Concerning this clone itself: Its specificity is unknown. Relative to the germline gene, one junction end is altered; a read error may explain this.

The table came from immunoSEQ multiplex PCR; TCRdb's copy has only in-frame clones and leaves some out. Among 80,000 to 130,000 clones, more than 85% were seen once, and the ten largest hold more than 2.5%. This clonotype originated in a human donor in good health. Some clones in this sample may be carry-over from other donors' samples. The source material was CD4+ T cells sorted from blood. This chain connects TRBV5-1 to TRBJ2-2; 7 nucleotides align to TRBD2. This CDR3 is CAGSYRLAENTGELFF. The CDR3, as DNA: TGCGCCGGCAGCTACCGACTAGCCGAAAACACCGGGGAGCTGTTTTTT.